Below are 29 T cell receptor beta chains sequenced from a single sample in a study of blood T cell repertoires in COVID-19. Sequencing was performed with immunoSEQ multiplex PCR; in TCRdb, only in-frame clones are kept and a portion is missing. The sample contains 95,000 to 150,000 clones, about 88% of which appear only once. Material: peripheral blood. These receptors came from an elderly woman with acute or convalescent COVID-19.

The V and J genes are TRBV5-8 and TRBJ2-7, with 10 bases fitting TRBD1. The CDR3 runs to 15 residues. J was trimmed by 3 bases and V by 0 bases; bases with no gene match: 3. Germline V CDR1 and CDR2: SGHTS, YDEGEE. The chain's CDR3 is CASSLVGQGIYEQYF. The CDR3 DNA is TGTGCCAGCAGCTTGGTGGGACAGGGGATCTACGAGCAGTACTTC.

This clone was detected once. The chain is built from TRBV29-1 and TRBJ2-1, with D possibly being TRBD1 (6 bases). V was pared by 4 bases and J by 7 bases, with 17 bases between. Germline V CDR1 and CDR2: SQVTM, ANQGSEA. The CDR3 length is 14 residues. In DNA form, the CDR3 reads TGCAGCGTTGCTGTCCTAGGGGGTCGGAATGAGCAGTTCTTC. Residues: CSVAVLGGRNEQFF.

CDR3 coding DNA: TGTGCCAGCAGCGTAGAAGGGACAGTAAACACCGGGGAGCTGTTTTTT. It yields the protein CASSVEGTVNTGELFF. The chain links TRBV9 to TRBJ2-2, with 7 bases matching TRBD1. Germline values: CDR1 SGDLS, CDR2 YYNGEE. The J segment lost 2 bases and the V segment lost 0 bases, leaving 4 bases of the junction unmatched. The CDR3 runs to 16 residues.

The V and J genes are TRBV6-5 and TRBJ2-2, with 10 bases fitting TRBD1. CDR3 size: 15 residues. Per germline, CDR1 MNHEY and CDR2 SVGAGI. V was clipped by 5 bases and J by 7 bases; unmatched bases: 7. CDR3 residues: CASSTFGTGDGELFF. CDR3 coding DNA: TGTGCCAGCAGTACCTTCGGGACAGGGGACGGGGAGCTGTTTTTT.

The V call is TRBV15, the J call TRBJ2-7; TRBD2 matches 11 bases. J lost 5 bases, V lost 0 bases, and 6 bases had no gene match. CDR1 and CDR2 from the germline V gene are LNHNV and YYDKDF (reference sequence). CDR3 length equals 16 residues. The CDR3 here is CATSREALAGEHEQYF. The CDR3 coding sequence is TGTGCCACCAGCAGAGAGGCACTAGCGGGAGAACACGAGCAGTACTTC.

The rearrangement uses TRBV2 and TRBJ2-3, with 8 bases lining up with TRBD1. Germline V gene sequence: CDR1 SNHLY, CDR2 FYNNEI. The V gene end was trimmed by 4 bases and the J gene end by 1 base; junction bases not matched to a gene: 7. The CDR3 extends over 16 amino acids. The chain's CDR3 is CASSAPQGAGTDTQYF. The CDR3 nucleotides read TGTGCCAGCAGTGCCCCTCAGGGGGCGGGCACAGATACGCAGTATTTT.

The chain is built from TRBV5-1 and TRBJ2-5; TRBD2 agrees at 8 bases. The CDR3 is 14 residues long. V dropped 3 bases and J dropped 5; count of bases not matched to a gene: 6. Germline V lookup: CDR1 SGHRS, CDR2 YFSETQ. The CDR3 sequence is CASSSAGVDETQYF. The DNA of the CDR3 is TGCGCCAGCAGCTCAGCGGGAGTAGACGAGACCCAGTACTTC. Combining the CDR3 with reference TRBV5-1 and TRBJ2-5 gives the whole variable domain KAGVTQTPRYLIKTRGQQVTLSCSPISGHRSVSWYQQTPGQGLQFLFEYFSETQRNKGNFPGRFSGRQFSNSRSEMNVSTLELGDSALYLCASSSAGVDETQYFGPGTRLLVL.

The chain couples TRBV5-1 to TRBJ2-3, with D possibly being TRBD1 (5 bases). The CDR3 spans 13 residues. Trimming removed 7 bases at V and 2 bases at J, with 11 bases between. Germline assignment: CDR1 SGHRS and CDR2 YFSETQ. CDR3 sequence (DNA): TGCGCCAGCGGGGCGGAGAACACAGATACGCAGTATTTT. Its protein is CASGAENTDTQYF. The entire variable domain, with the rest obtained from reference TRBV5-1 and TRBJ2-3, is as follows: KAGVTQTPRYLIKTRGQQVTLSCSPISGHRSVSWYQQTPGQGLQFLFEYFSETQRNKGNFPGRFSGRQFSNSRSEMNVSTLELGDSALYLCASGAENTDTQYFGPGTRLTVL.

The V gene is TRBV7-8, the J gene TRBJ1-5; D perhaps matches TRBD1 (6 bases). Trimming removed 3 bases from V and 6 bases from J, with 12 bases in between. Germline V gene lookup returns CDR1 SGHVS and CDR2 FQNEAQ. This CDR3 spans 14 amino acids. CDR3 residues: CASSFSGTIQPQHF. Written as DNA, the CDR3 is TGTGCCAGCAGCTTCTCGGGGACAATTCAGCCCCAGCATTTT.

V usage is TRBV2 and J usage is TRBJ1-1; D uncertain. Germline CDR1 is SNHLY and CDR2 is FYNNEI. V shed 7 bases and J shed 0 bases, with 9 bases lying between them. The CDR3 length is 13 residues. CDR3 nucleotide sequence: TGTGCCAGCATATGGAGTATGAACACTGAAGCTTTCTTT. Translating gives CASIWSMNTEAFF.

The chain uses TRBV18 and TRBJ1-5; TRBD1 agrees at 8 bases. The CDR3 runs 15 residues. Germline V gene sequence: CDR1 KGHSH, CDR2 LQKENI. V was pared by 2 bases and J by 5 bases, with 5 bases of the junction left unmatched. The CDR3 sequence is CASSPGQGRDQPQHF. The CDR3 DNA sequence: TGTGCCAGCTCACCAGGACAGGGAAGGGATCAGCCCCAGCATTTT.

This rearrangement joins TRBV10-3 to TRBJ2-2; TRBD1 matches 9 bases. Germline values: CDR1 ENHRY, CDR2 SYGVKD. Trimming cost V 9 bases and J 4 bases; bases outside gene matches: 3. The CDR3 is 13 amino acids. The CDR3 reads CAMGQGGTGELFF. CDR3 DNA sequence: TGTGCCATGGGACAGGGTGGCACCGGGGAGCTGTTTTTT.

This clone was observed a handful of times. The genes are TRBV9 and TRBJ2-1; 9 nucleotides agree with TRBD1. With V trimmed by 2 bases and J by 9 bases, 6 bases remained unmatched. This CDR3 has 14 residues. The germline gives CDR1 SGDLS, CDR2 YYNGEE. CDR3 region: CASSVDRGYSEQFF. In DNA, the CDR3 is TGTGCCAGCAGCGTCGACAGGGGGTACTCTGAGCAGTTCTTC.

This chain joins TRBV12-3 or TRBV12-4 and TRBJ2-1, with D perhaps matching TRBD1 (5 bases). The CDR3 consists of 13 residues. The V and J ends lost 6 bases and 2 bases respectively, with 8 bases between them. CDR3: CASRAGTYNEQFF. In nucleotides, the CDR3 is TGTGCCAGCAGGGCAGGGACCTACAATGAGCAGTTCTTC.

CDR3 protein: CASSLVAGNEQFF. The CDR3, as DNA: TGTGCCAGCAGCTTAGTGGCCGGGAATGAGCAGTTCTTC. The chain joins TRBV7-2 to TRBJ2-1; no clear D. CDR1 and CDR2 from the germline V gene are SGHTA and FQGNSA. Trimming removed 1 base from V and 7 bases from J, with 8 bases in between. The CDR3 sequence is 13 residues long.

The V call is TRBV3-1 (or the pseudogene TRBV3-2), the J call TRBJ2-1; no clear D. V was trimmed by 2 bases and J by 8 bases, leaving 4 bases between them. The CDR3 sequence is 11 residues long. The V gene's germline CDR1 is LGHDT and CDR2 YNNKEL (reference sequence). CDR3 amino acids: CASSQRDEQFF. CDR3 DNA: TGTGCCAGCAGCCAACGGGATGAGCAGTTCTTC.

This rearrangement joins TRBV5-1 to TRBJ1-6; a weak D match, TRBD1 (5 bases). The CDR3 loop spans 15 amino acids. The V gene's germline CDR1 is SGHRS and CDR2 YFSETQ. V lost 6 bases to trimming and J lost 5 bases, with 15 bases between them. The CDR3: CASTWGVPNNSPLHF. DNA for the CDR3: TGCGCCAGCACCTGGGGGGTCCCCAATAATTCACCCCTCCACTTT.

The chain employs TRBV7-2 and TRBJ2-4; the D is unclear. This CDR3 has 15 amino acids. The germline V gene has CDR1 SGHTA and CDR2 FQGNSA. Between the trimmed V and J ends, which lost 4 bases and 0 bases, there was a span of 10 bases. In nucleotides, the CDR3 is TGTGCCAGCAGCTCCCTGGGCCTAGCCAAAAACATTCAGTACTTC. Translation gives CASSSLGLAKNIQYF.

The rearrangement joins TRBV6-6 to TRBJ2-7; D unresolved. Germline values: CDR1 MNHNY, CDR2 SVGAGI (reference sequence). Trimming left V 4 bases short and J 2 bases short, with 12 bases between. This CDR3 region has 14 residues. The CDR3 loop reads CASSSNSITYEQYF. The DNA of the CDR3 is TGTGCCAGCAGTTCTAACTCTATAACCTACGAGCAGTACTTC.

The chain joins TRBV7-9 to TRBJ2-6; 8 nucleotides align to TRBD1. This CDR3 comprises 17 residues. Unmatched junction bases numbered 10, after V lost 5 bases and J lost 4 bases. Germline lookup yields CDR1 SEHNR and CDR2 FQNEAQ (reference sequence). CDR3 DNA: TGTGCCAGCAGCACTCGGACAGGGCGACGAGGGGCCAACGTCCTGACTTTC. Its translation: CASSTRTGRRGANVLTF.

V is TRBV4-3 and J is TRBJ1-3; tentative D call: TRBD1 (6 bases). The CDR3 has 15 residues. Germline V gene lookup returns CDR1 LGHNA and CDR2 YSLEER. Trimming cost V 0 bases and J 3 bases, with 9 bases left between them. CDR3 region: CASSQDRGGGNTIYF. The CDR3 nucleotides read TGCGCCAGCAGCCAAGATAGGGGGGGTGGAAACACCATATATTTT.

CDR3 DNA: TGTGCCAGCAGCCAAGTCTTAGCGGGGGGTGGGAATGAGCAGTTCTTC. Translating it yields CASSQVLAGGGNEQFF. The chain employs TRBV3-1 (or the pseudogene TRBV3-2) and TRBJ2-1, with 10 bases fitting TRBD2. The V segment lost 1 base and the J segment 7 bases; nucleotides outside the gene matches: 7. The germline gives CDR1 LGHDT, CDR2 YNNKEL (reference sequence). This CDR3 region has 16 residues.

V and J are TRBV5-4 and TRBJ2-3; a weak D match, TRBD1 (5 bases). Trimming removed 4 bases at V and 2 bases at J, with 14 bases between. The CDR3 is 15 residues long. In germline, CDR1 is SGHNT, CDR2 YYREEE (reference sequence). The CDR3 DNA is TGTGCCAGCAGCCTAGACCAGGGATCCACAGATACGCAGTATTTT. Protein sequence: CASSLDQGSTDTQYF.

The chain has TRBV3-1 (or the pseudogene TRBV3-2) and TRBJ1-5, with a possible D match to TRBD1 (5 bases). Looked up from germline, CDR1 is LGHDT and CDR2 is YNNKEL (reference sequence). V was pared by 1 base and J by 4 bases, with 14 bases between. There are 16 residues in the CDR3. The CDR3 region is CASSQGRGGVNQPQHF. DNA of the CDR3: TGTGCCAGCAGCCAAGGGAGGGGAGGGGTAAATCAGCCCCAGCATTTT.

This chain links TRBV6-1 with TRBJ2-5; D gene unclear. The V gene's germline CDR1 is MNHNS and CDR2 SASEGT. The ends were cut back, 1 base at V and 5 bases at J, with 8 bases in the middle. CDR3 size: 13 residues. CDR3 amino acids: CASSEGFQETQYF. CDR3 bases: TGTGCCAGCAGTGAAGGTTTTCAGGAGACCCAGTACTTC.

The V call is TRBV2, the J call TRBJ2-7; TRBD1 matches 10 bases. With V trimmed by 6 bases and J by 2 bases, 4 bases remained unmatched. This CDR3 has 14 amino acids. Germline V gene lookup returns CDR1 SNHLY and CDR2 FYNNEI. The CDR3 protein is CASRGQGSPYEQYF. The CDR3 nucleotides read TGTGCCAGCAGGGGACAGGGGTCTCCCTACGAGCAGTACTTC.

This clone was recorded only once. The chain uses TRBV5-6 and TRBJ2-2; perhaps TRBD2 as D (6 bases). The length of the CDR3 is 17 residues. CDR1 is SGHDT and CDR2 is YYEEEE in the germline V gene. Trimming removed 0 bases at V and 0 bases at J, with 12 bases between. The CDR3 nucleotides read TGTGCCAGCAGCTTGGTAGGGGACTCAGCGAACACCGGGGAGCTGTTTTTT. Its translation: CASSLVGDSANTGELFF.

V gene TRBV5-6 combines with J gene TRBJ2-1; 14 bases map to TRBD2. Per germline, CDR1 SGHDT and CDR2 YYEEEE. After removal of 4 bases from V and 0 bases from J, the junction contained 6 bases not matched to a gene. The CDR3 is made up of 18 amino acids. In nucleotides, the CDR3 is TGTGCCAGCAGCCCGGGACTAGCGGGGGCCCGCTCCTACAATGAGCAGTTCTTC. Amino acids: CASSPGLAGARSYNEQFF.

The chain employs TRBV9 and TRBJ2-5, with 9 bases matching TRBD2. Germline trimming cut 4 bases from V and 4 bases from J; bases unmatched to any gene: 5. The CDR3 is 14 residues long. Per germline, CDR1 SGDLS and CDR2 YYNGEE. The CDR3 DNA reads TGTGCCAGCAGCAAGACTAGCGGATCAGAGACCCAGTACTTC. This translates into CASSKTSGSETQYF.